Listed here are 20 T cell receptor beta chains from one sample, sequenced in a study of cytomegalovirus exposure and HLA in healthy donors. 13 Jbeta primers and 60 Vbeta primers were used for the PCR. Measured with immunoSEQ multiplex PCR; TCRdb has only the in-frame clones, and not every one. Of 120,000 or so clones listed, roughly 82% are singletons. The sample was PBMCs. Source of these receptors: a woman younger than 30 in good health and CMV-seronegative.

The chain joins TRBV28 to TRBJ2-5; 11 nucleotides agree with TRBD1. This CDR3 region has 14 residues. Germline values: CDR1 MDHEN, CDR2 SYDVKM. V shed 6 bases, J shed 7 bases, and the junction held 7 bases outside the gene matches. CDR3 loop: CASRGTGGLATQYF. The CDR3 DNA sequence: TGTGCCAGCAGGGGGACAGGGGGATTGGCGACCCAGTACTTC.

The gene calls are TRBV9 and TRBJ1-2; D gene uncertain. In germline, CDR1 is SGDLS, CDR2 YYNGEE. Trimming pared 4 bases from V and 1 base from J, leaving 8 bases between. The CDR3 totals 13 residues. CDR3 coding DNA: TGTGCCAGCAGCTTCTTAGATAACTATGGCTACACCTTC. Translation: CASSFLDNYGYTF.

This chain joins TRBV2 and TRBJ1-5; D uncertain. Germline CDR1 and CDR2: SNHLY and FYNNEI. Trimming stripped 3 bases from V and 7 bases from J, with 10 bases between. This CDR3 spans 13 amino acids. The CDR3 is CASSDMGVQPQHF. The CDR3 DNA sequence: TGTGCCAGCAGTGATATGGGAGTGCAGCCCCAGCATTTT.

This clone was seen only a few times. The chain has TRBV5-1 and TRBJ2-5; D is uncertain. CDR3 size: 12 residues. Germline CDR1 reads SGHRS; CDR2 reads YFSETQ. Trimming took 4 bases from V and 0 from J, leaving 4 bases between them. The CDR3 DNA reads as TGCGCCAGCAGCCTGTACCAAGAGACCCAGTACTTC. Its translation: CASSLYQETQYF. Together with reference TRBV5-1 and TRBJ2-5, the CDR3 gives the full variable domain: KAGVTQTPRYLIKTRGQQVTLSCSPISGHRSVSWYQQTPGQGLQFLFEYFSETQRNKGNFPGRFSGRQFSNSRSEMNVSTLELGDSALYLCASSLYQETQYFGPGTRLLVL.

The chain joins TRBV5-4 to TRBJ2-1, with D perhaps TRBD1 (5 bases). Trimming removed 3 bases at V and 3 bases at J, with 13 bases between. Germline values: CDR1 SGHNT, CDR2 YYREEE (reference sequence). There are 15 residues in the CDR3. CDR3 bases: TGTGCCAGCAGCTCCGGTTTAGGGGACTACAATGAGCAGTTCTTC. Translating gives CASSSGLGDYNEQFF. Looking up the rest from reference TRBV5-4 and TRBJ2-1 gives the full variable domain: ETGVTQSPTHLIKTRGQQVTLRCSSQSGHNTVSWYQQALGQGPQFIFQYYREEENGRGNFPPRFSGLQFPNYSSELNVNALELDDSALYLCASSSGLGDYNEQFFGPGTRLTVL.

In the case of this clone: This CDR3 is also generated by other DNA sequences in the sample. The chain links TRBV7-2 to TRBJ1-1; D gene uncertain. The CDR3 contains 12 residues. Germline V gene sequence: CDR1 SGHTA, CDR2 FQGNSA. Between the trimmed V and J ends, which lost 3 bases and 7 bases, there was a span of 9 bases. The CDR3 here is CASSFKGGEAFF. As DNA, the CDR3 is TGTGCCAGCAGCTTCAAGGGAGGTGAAGCTTTCTTT.

V gene TRBV2 combines with J gene TRBJ1-2; 7 bases are shared with TRBD1. V lost 0 bases and J lost 8; bases outside the gene matches: 3. The germline V gene encodes CDR1 SNHLY and CDR2 FYNNEI. This CDR3 spans 13 amino acids. The CDR3 loop is CASSEAYRGGYTF. In DNA form, the CDR3 reads TGTGCCAGCAGTGAAGCTTACAGGGGCGGCTACACCTTC.

Details on this clone: Within the sample, other DNA sequences also encode this same CDR3. The chain recombines TRBV5-1 with TRBJ2-3, with D perhaps matching TRBD2 (6 bases). The CDR3 is 14 amino acids. The V and J ends lost 0 bases and 1 base respectively, with 6 bases between them. Germline assignment: CDR1 SGHRS and CDR2 YFSETQ. DNA of the CDR3: TGCGCCAGCAGCTTGGGGGGGGGCACAGATACGCAGTATTTT. This translates into CASSLGGGTDTQYF. The full variable domain, with the rest looked up from reference TRBV5-1 and TRBJ2-3, is KAGVTQTPRYLIKTRGQQVTLSCSPISGHRSVSWYQQTPGQGLQFLFEYFSETQRNKGNFPGRFSGRQFSNSRSEMNVSTLELGDSALYLCASSLGGGTDTQYFGPGTRLTVL.

V is TRBV11-2 and J is TRBJ1-1; 9 nucleotides match TRBD1. Germline CDR1 and CDR2: SGHAT and FQNNGV. The CDR3 is 13 amino acids. V dropped 4 bases and J dropped 4; count of bases not matched to a gene: 1. This chain's CDR3 is CASSSGQGTEAFF. The CDR3 coding sequence is TGTGCCAGCAGCTCGGGACAGGGCACTGAAGCTTTCTTT.

The chain carries TRBV19 and TRBJ2-1; D might be TRBD2 (7 bases). Trimming removed 6 bases from V and 5 bases from J, with 17 bases in between. Germline CDR1 reads LNHDA; CDR2 reads SQIVND (reference sequence). The CDR3 loop spans 15 amino acids. The CDR3 region is CASSGGRGRDNEQFF. CDR3 DNA sequence: TGTGCCAGTAGCGGGGGGCGGGGGCGCGACAATGAGCAGTTCTTC. Full variable domain (rest looked up from reference TRBV19 and TRBJ2-1): DGGITQSPKYLFRKEGQNVTLSCEQNLNHDAMYWYRQDPGQGLRLIYYSQIVNDFQKGDIAEGYSVSREKKESFPLTVTSAQKNPTAFYLCASSGGRGRDNEQFFGPGTRLTVL.

V is TRBV7-3 and J is TRBJ2-1; 7 bases align to TRBD2. The CDR3 spans 15 residues. Germline CDR1 and CDR2: SGHTA and FQGTGA. V lost 5 bases, J lost 7 bases, and 11 bases stayed unmatched. DNA for the CDR3: TGTGCCAGCAGCCCCCAGCTAGCGGCGCGAAATGAGCAGTTCTTC. Protein sequence: CASSPQLAARNEQFF.

The J gene is TRBJ1-2, the V gene TRBV6-1; D unclear. Trimming removed 4 bases from V and 7 bases from J, with 19 bases in between. Germline lookup yields CDR1 MNHNS and CDR2 SASEGT. The CDR3 is 15 amino acids. The CDR3 bases are TGTGCCAGCAGTGCAAGTGGATACGGGTTCCTTGGCTACACCTTC. This encodes CASSASGYGFLGYTF.

The chain links TRBV9 to TRBJ1-2; a weak D match, TRBD1 (6 bases). This CDR3 contains 14 residues. V was cut by 7 bases and J by 2 bases, with 15 bases left in between. The germline V gene has CDR1 SGDLS and CDR2 YYNGEE. As DNA, the CDR3 is TGTGCCAGCGGAGAGACAGGACCAAACTATGGCTACACCTTC. Translating gives CASGETGPNYGYTF.

This clone was seen a handful of times. This chain uses TRBV19 with TRBJ1-1; D is perhaps TRBD1 (5 bases). Trimming took 8 bases from V and 5 from J, leaving 21 bases between them. The CDR3 totals 15 residues. Germline CDR1 and CDR2: LNHDA and SQIVND (reference sequence). CDR3 amino acids: CASGTGHGGFTEAFF. The CDR3 nucleotides are TGTGCCAGTGGCACAGGTCACGGTGGGTTTACTGAAGCTTTCTTT. Based on the CDR3 plus reference TRBV19 and TRBJ1-1, the full variable domain is DGGITQSPKYLFRKEGQNVTLSCEQNLNHDAMYWYRQDPGQGLRLIYYSQIVNDFQKGDIAEGYSVSREKKESFPLTVTSAQKNPTAFYLCASGTGHGGFTEAFFGQGTRLTVV.

This chain connects TRBV11-2 to TRBJ1-5; D is unclear. V shed 6 bases and J shed 4 bases, with 13 bases lying between them. CDR1 and CDR2 (germline): SGHAT, FQNNGV. The CDR3 is made up of 14 amino acids. The DNA of the CDR3 is TGTGCCAGCAGTTATACAGCAGCTAATCAGCCCCAGCATTTT. Translating gives CASSYTAANQPQHF.

As for this clone: This CDR3 is also generated by other DNA sequences in the sample. Here the CDR3 DNA reads TGTGCCAGCAGTGAAAGACTGGGGAGGACTGAAGCTTTCTTT. It yields the protein CASSERLGRTEAFF. The chain is built from TRBV2 and TRBJ1-1; D not certain. The CDR3 runs 14 residues. V lost 2 bases, J lost 5 bases, and 12 bases lay in between. Per germline, CDR1 SNHLY and CDR2 FYNNEI.

The chain combines TRBV27 with TRBJ1-2; 7 nucleotides align to TRBD1. Germline V gene lookup returns CDR1 MNHEY and CDR2 SMNVEV (reference sequence). V lost 2 bases to trimming and J lost 2 bases; unmatched junction nucleotides: 5. The CDR3 sequence is 15 residues long. The CDR3 coding sequence is TGTGCCAGCAGTTTAATCGGGACAGTCAACTATGGCTACACCTTC. This gives the protein CASSLIGTVNYGYTF.

The chain combines TRBV29-1 with TRBJ2-3; D is undetermined. This CDR3 contains 12 residues. CDR1 is SQVTM and CDR2 is ANQGSEA in the germline V gene. V dropped 4 bases and J dropped 1 base, with 6 bases sitting between them. CDR3 loop: CSVASGTDTQYF. Written as DNA, the CDR3 is TGCAGCGTTGCATCGGGCACAGATACGCAGTATTTT.

The sample holds a few counts of this clone. The V and J genes are TRBV5-1 and TRBJ1-2; 7 nucleotides match TRBD1. Germline V gene data show CDR1 as SGHRS and CDR2 as YFSETQ. With 4 bases clipped from V and 0 bases from J, the junction kept 3 bases outside the gene matches. The CDR3 sequence is 14 residues long. CDR3 residues: CASSEGQPNYGYTF. CDR3 nucleotide sequence: TGCGCCAGCAGCGAGGGACAGCCTAACTATGGCTACACCTTC.

The rearrangement joins TRBV27 to TRBJ2-6; D gene unclear. Trimming shortened V by 9 bases and J by 0 bases, and 6 bases separated the two germline ends. This CDR3 is built from 13 residues. Germline CDR1 reads MNHEY; CDR2 reads SMNVEV (reference sequence). The CDR3 loop reads CASMSSGANVLTF. DNA for the CDR3: TGTGCCAGTATGTCCTCTGGGGCCAACGTCCTGACTTTC.